The 25 T cell receptor beta chains in this list originate from one sample, sequenced in a study of T-cell memory formation after mild COVID-19. TCRdb re-analysed the 5' RACE reads in MiXCR, keeping a single row per CDR3 protein. The table lists 250,000 to 400,000 distinct CDR3 sequences, roughly 13% of them singletons. The specimen was PBMCs or a T cell subset sorted from them (not recorded which). The receptor set was obtained from a man younger than 35 who had mild COVID-19 (a few samples of this study predate the infection). Cell type and time point are not known.

This clonotype was recorded a few times. This sequence joins TRBV28 and TRBJ2-7, with 9 bases aligning to TRBD1. There are 16 residues in the CDR3. Germline V gene sequence: CDR1 MDHEN, CDR2 SYDVKM. V shed 6 bases, J shed 0 bases, and the junction held 9 bases outside the gene matches. The chain's CDR3 is CASSPRTGVNSYEQYV. The CDR3, as DNA: TGTGCCAGCAGCCCACGGACAGGGGTGAACTCCTACGAGCAGTACGTC.

This clonotype was seen only a few times. V and J are TRBV7-9 and TRBJ1-1, with 7 nucleotides matching TRBD1. The CDR3 is 16 residues long. Trimming at V came to 5 bases and at J to 7 bases, leaving 16 bases not matched to a gene. The germline V gene encodes CDR1 SEHNR and CDR2 FQNEAQ (reference sequence). This CDR3 reads CASSQYNLVRDSEAFF. CDR3 DNA sequence: TGTGCCAGCAGCCAATATAATCTAGTCCGGGACAGTGAAGCTTTCTTT.

This chain joins TRBV20-1 and TRBJ1-2; D is uncertain. Germline CDR1 and CDR2: DFQATT and SNEGSKA (reference sequence). CDR3 length: 12 residues. V was clipped by 4 bases and J by 6 bases, with 12 bases between them. The CDR3, as DNA: TGCAGTGCTATTCGGTACGTGGATGGCTACACCTTC. This encodes CSAIRYVDGYTF.

This clonotype was detected ten times or more. V gene TRBV7-9 combines with J gene TRBJ2-2, with a weak D call TRBD2 (6 bases). Trimming pared 5 bases from V and 5 bases from J, leaving 9 bases between. Germline CDR1 SEHNR, CDR2 FQNEAQ (reference sequence). The CDR3 runs 13 residues. This CDR3 reads CASSLRGTGELFF. The CDR3 DNA reads TGTGCCAGCAGCCTCCGGGGGACCGGGGAGCTGTTTTTT.

The CDR3 region has the DNA TGCGCCAGCAGCTTGTTAGGGGGGGCCACGGAGACCCAGTACTTC. It encodes CASSLLGGATETQYF. This chain uses TRBV5-1 with TRBJ2-5; D possibly corresponds to TRBD2 (7 bases). The CDR3 is 15 amino acids. V was cut by 1 base and J by 5 bases, with 15 bases left in between. Germline-derived CDR1 and CDR2 are SGHRS and YFSETQ. Drawing the rest from reference TRBV5-1 and TRBJ2-5, the complete variable domain is KAGVTQTPRYLIKTRGQQVTLSCSPISGHRSVSWYQQTPGQGLQFLFEYFSETQRNKGNFPGRFSGRQFSNSRSEMNVSTLELGDSALYLCASSLLGGATETQYFGPGTRLLVL.

The chain links TRBV7-9 to TRBJ2-5, with D perhaps assigned TRBD1 or TRBD2 (5 bases each). Germline V gene sequence: CDR1 SEHNR, CDR2 FQNEAQ (reference sequence). The CDR3 runs to 15 residues. Deletions cut 2 bases from V and 3 bases from J, with 13 bases between. The CDR3 protein is CASSLMGVGEETQYF. In DNA, the CDR3 is TGTGCCAGCAGCTTAATGGGGGTCGGGGAAGAGACCCAGTACTTC.

This clonotype was counted a few times. This chain links TRBV5-6 with TRBJ2-7, with 9 bases matching TRBD1. J gave up 5 bases and V 0 bases, and 9 bases lay outside the gene matches. The length of the CDR3 is 16 residues. The germline CDR1 and CDR2 sequences are SGHDT and YYEEEE. The CDR3 DNA is TGTGCCAGCAGCTTGGGGGGACAGGGTCTATCCCACGAGCAGTACGTC. This codes for CASSLGGQGLSHEQYV.

This clonotype was counted once. The chain combines TRBV7-2 with TRBJ2-5; 8 bases align to TRBD1. In germline, CDR1 is SGHTA, CDR2 FQGNSA. With 2 bases clipped from V and 6 bases from J, the junction kept 5 bases outside the gene matches. The CDR3 has 14 amino acids. This CDR3 reads CASSLMQGAKTQYF. Here the CDR3 DNA reads TGTGCCAGCAGCTTAATGCAGGGGGCAAAGACCCAGTACTTC.

The chain has TRBV5-4 and TRBJ1-2; the D is unclear. Trimming took 3 bases from V and 5 from J, leaving 8 bases between them. The CDR3 spans 12 residues. Per germline, CDR1 SGHNT and CDR2 YYREEE (reference sequence). Here the CDR3 reads CASSSIGYGYTF. The CDR3 coding sequence is TGTGCCAGCAGCTCGATAGGATATGGCTACACCTTC.

This clonotype was counted only a few times. This chain links TRBV27 with TRBJ1-5; 10 bases are a match to TRBD1. The junction had 8 bases not matched to a gene; V was cut back by 8 bases and J by 4 bases. CDR1 is MNHEY, CDR2 SMNVEV, per germline (reference sequence). This CDR3 region has 15 residues. This CDR3 reads CASSSTGGGNQPQHF. Here the CDR3 DNA reads TGTGCCAGCTCTTCGACAGGGGGCGGGAATCAGCCCCAGCATTTT.

The V call is TRBV10-3, the J call TRBJ2-3; 8 bases map to TRBD1. The CDR3 runs to 15 residues. V lost 0 bases to trimming and J lost 5 bases; unmatched junction nucleotides: 4. Germline assignment: CDR1 ENHRY and CDR2 SYGVKD. CDR3 coding DNA: TGTGCCATCAGTGAGTCCGGACAGGGCAGAGATACGCAGTATTTT. Amino acids: CAISESGQGRDTQYF.

The chain joins TRBV7-9 to TRBJ1-2, with TRBD1 matching 7 bases. Germline CDR1 and CDR2: SEHNR and FQNEAQ (reference sequence). The CDR3 contains 16 residues. V was pared by 5 bases and J by 2 bases, with 11 bases of the junction left unmatched. The CDR3 sequence is CASSPPLTGLNYGYTF. CDR3 coding DNA: TGTGCCAGCAGCCCCCCCTTGACAGGGTTGAACTATGGCTACACCTTC.

The chain recombines TRBV7-2 with TRBJ2-2, with a possible D match to TRBD1 (6 bases). V was pared by 5 bases and J by 6 bases, with 13 bases between. The CDR3 has 14 amino acids. Germline V gene data show CDR1 as SGHTA and CDR2 as FQGNSA. This CDR3 reads CASSPGQPAGELFF. In DNA form, the CDR3 reads TGTGCCAGCAGCCCAGGACAGCCCGCCGGGGAGCTGTTTTTT.

This chain joins TRBV20-1 and TRBJ2-2, with D possibly being TRBD2 (5 bases). The germline CDR1 and CDR2 sequences are DFQATT and SNEGSKA (reference sequence). The CDR3 sequence is 14 residues long. V lost 5 bases and J 7 bases, leaving 17 bases between the germline ends. CDR3 nucleotide sequence: TGCAGTGCTCCTACACATCTCCGGGACGGGGAGCTGTTTTTT. It encodes CSAPTHLRDGELFF.

At least ten counts were recorded for this clonotype. The chain recombines TRBV12-3 or TRBV12-4 with TRBJ2-5; 9 bases line up with TRBD1. CDR3 length equals 14 residues. Losses at the gene ends were 5 bases for V and 5 bases for J; bases not matched to a gene: 6. The CDR3 spells CASSPQGARETQYF. In DNA form, the CDR3 reads TGTGCCAGCAGTCCACAGGGGGCGCGGGAGACCCAGTACTTC.

This clonotype has just a few counts. V is TRBV7-6 and J is TRBJ2-1; possibly TRBD2 for D (5 bases). CDR1 and CDR2 (germline): SGHVS, FNYEAQ. Trimming removed 2 bases from V and 4 bases from J, with 12 bases in between. The CDR3 is 15 amino acids. Here the CDR3 reads CASSLTLVGYNEQFF. CDR3 DNA: TGTGCCAGCAGCTTAACACTAGTAGGGTACAATGAGCAGTTCTTC.

This clonotype turned up a few times. The CDR3 protein is CASSQARNTEAFF. In nucleotides, the CDR3 is TGTGCCAGCAGCCAGGCAAGGAACACTGAAGCTTTCTTT. The chain joins TRBV12-3 or TRBV12-4 to TRBJ1-1, with D unclear. CDR3 length: 13 amino acids. Trimming cost V 6 bases and J 1 base, with 9 bases left between them.

This clonotype came up a few times. The chain recombines TRBV12-3 or TRBV12-4 with TRBJ1-2; 7 bases match TRBD1. This CDR3 has 13 residues. Trimming removed 6 bases from V and 4 bases from J; junction bases left unmatched: 5. DNA of the CDR3: TGTGCCAGCAGCCAGGGACAGATCTATGGCTACACCTTC. The encoded protein is CASSQGQIYGYTF.

This clonotype was observed a few times. The V and J genes are TRBV20-1 and TRBJ1-6; 8 bases match TRBD1. The CDR3 has 17 residues. V trimming: 6 bases; J trimming: 1 base; junction bases outside the gene matches: 11. Germline V lookup: CDR1 DFQATT, CDR2 SNEGSKA (reference sequence). In nucleotides, the CDR3 is TGCAGTGCCGCCGACAGGGGACTCAGGTCCTATAATTCACCCCTCCACTTT. Translation gives CSAADRGLRSYNSPLHF.

This clonotype was detected ten times or more. The J gene is TRBJ1-1, the V gene TRBV29-1, with D tentatively TRBD1 (5 bases). Germline lookup yields CDR1 SQVTM and CDR2 ANQGSEA. The CDR3 runs to 14 residues. Trimming took off 3 bases at V and 1 base at J, with 12 bases between the two ends. The CDR3 here is CSVDTTEGNTEAFF. As DNA, the CDR3 is TGCAGCGTTGATACGACAGAGGGGAACACTGAAGCTTTCTTT.

This clonotype has more than one count but fewer than ten. V usage is TRBV28 and J usage is TRBJ2-3, with 10 bases matching TRBD1. V lost 2 bases and J lost 5; bases outside the gene matches: 4. CDR1 and CDR2 (germline): MDHEN, SYDVKM. The CDR3 consists of 15 residues. CDR3 bases: TGTGCCAGCAGTTTACCCGGGACAGGGGAAGATACGCAGTATTTT. Its translation is CASSLPGTGEDTQYF.

This clonotype was observed a few times. The rearrangement joins TRBV5-1 to TRBJ1-1; D may be TRBD1 (5 bases). Germline CDR1 reads SGHRS; CDR2 reads YFSETQ. The V end was cut by 4 bases, the J end by 3 bases, with 10 bases between. The CDR3 spans 13 residues. For the CDR3, the DNA is TGCGCCAGCAGCAGGGGAGAGGACACTGAAGCTTTCTTT. Its translation is CASSRGEDTEAFF.

This chain joins TRBV6-5 and TRBJ2-7; D may be TRBD2 (7 bases). The CDR3 is 13 amino acids. Between the trimmed V and J ends, which lost 2 bases and 6 bases, there was a span of 11 bases. CDR1 is MNHEY, CDR2 SVGAGI, per germline. The CDR3 loop reads CASSYGGAAEQYF. The DNA for the CDR3 is TGTGCCAGCAGTTACGGGGGGGCGGCCGAGCAGTACTTC.

The chain carries TRBV12-3 or TRBV12-4 and TRBJ2-5; either TRBD1 or TRBD2 may fit D (6 bases each). The V end was cut by 6 bases, the J end by 1 base, with 15 bases between. CDR3 size: 15 residues. The CDR3 DNA is TGTGCCAGCAGCTCTGGGGGCGGGACCCAAGAGACCCAGTACTTC. Translated, it gives CASSSGGGTQETQYF.

This clonotype appeared many times. The CDR3 coding sequence is TGTGCCGGGTCCGGGACAGGCTCCCCTCTGGGGGCCAACGTCCTGACTTTC. This gives the protein CAGSGTGSPLGANVLTF. J is TRBJ2-6 and V is TRBV28, with 8 bases lining up with TRBD1. In germline, CDR1 is MDHEN, CDR2 SYDVKM. This CDR3 is 17 amino acids long. V shed 11 bases, J shed 4 bases, and the junction held 16 bases outside the gene matches.